This TCR beta chain originates from a study of OX40 agonist ivuxolimab in advanced cancers. Looking at the study overall: Ivuxolimab was delivered to patients intravenously every 2 weeks at doses spanning 0.01 to 10 mg/kg.

As concerns this clone: Its antigen remains unknown.

The table came from immunoSEQ multiplex PCR; TCRdb's copy has only in-frame clones and leaves some out. Counted here are 63,000 or so clones, roughly 80% occurring once; the ten biggest clones make up approximately 1%. Whole-study findings and limits: The study found among the lowest clonal expansion in partial responders at 0.1-3.0 mg/kg. At 0.1 to 3.0 mg/kg and by week 6, clonal expansion occurred in CD4+ and CD8+ blood T cells.

The CDR3 has 16 amino acids. The V end was cut by 4 bases, the J end by 2 bases, with 18 bases between. Germline V gene lookup returns CDR1 SEHNR and CDR2 FQNEAQ (reference sequence). The sequence came from an adult with an advanced solid tumor such as melanoma, head and neck, liver or kidney cancer. The V call is TRBV7-9, the J call TRBJ2-7, with D possibly called TRBD1 or TRBD2 (5 bases each). Sequencing was performed on CD4+ or CD8+ T cells sorted from blood, taken in a trial of the OX40 agonist ivuxolimab. The CDR3 region is CASSSRSSGTPYEQYF. The CDR3 DNA sequence: TGTGCCAGCAGCTCTCGGTCGTCGGGGACCCCCTACGAGCAGTACTTC.